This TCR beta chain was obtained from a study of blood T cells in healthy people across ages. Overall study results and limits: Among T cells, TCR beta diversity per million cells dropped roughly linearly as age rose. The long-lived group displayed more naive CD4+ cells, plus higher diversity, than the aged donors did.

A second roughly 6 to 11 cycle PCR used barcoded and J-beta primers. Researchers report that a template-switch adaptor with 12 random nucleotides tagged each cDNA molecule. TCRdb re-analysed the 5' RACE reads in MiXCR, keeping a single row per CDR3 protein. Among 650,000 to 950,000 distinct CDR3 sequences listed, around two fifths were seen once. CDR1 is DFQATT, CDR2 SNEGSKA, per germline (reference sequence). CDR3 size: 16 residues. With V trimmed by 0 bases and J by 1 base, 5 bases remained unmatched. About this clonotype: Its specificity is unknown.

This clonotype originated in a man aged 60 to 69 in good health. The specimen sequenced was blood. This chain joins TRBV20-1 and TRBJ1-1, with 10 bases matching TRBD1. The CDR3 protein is CSARDRDRGRNTEAFF. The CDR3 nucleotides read TGCAGTGCTAGAGACCGGGACAGGGGCCGGAACACTGAAGCTTTCTTT.